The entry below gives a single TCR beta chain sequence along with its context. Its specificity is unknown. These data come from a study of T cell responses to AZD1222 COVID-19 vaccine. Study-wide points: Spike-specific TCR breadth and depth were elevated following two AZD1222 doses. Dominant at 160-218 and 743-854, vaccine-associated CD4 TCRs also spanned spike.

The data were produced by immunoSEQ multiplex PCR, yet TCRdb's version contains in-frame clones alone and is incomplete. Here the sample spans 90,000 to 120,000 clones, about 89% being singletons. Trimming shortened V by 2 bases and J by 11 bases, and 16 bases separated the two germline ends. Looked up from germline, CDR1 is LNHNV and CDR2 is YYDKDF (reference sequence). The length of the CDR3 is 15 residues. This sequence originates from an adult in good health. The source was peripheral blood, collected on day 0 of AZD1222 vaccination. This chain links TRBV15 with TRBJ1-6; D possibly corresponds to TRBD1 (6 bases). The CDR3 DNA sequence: TGTGCCACCAGCAGAAGGGACACTTCCACCCCACCCCTCCACTTT. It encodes CATSRRDTSTPPLHF.